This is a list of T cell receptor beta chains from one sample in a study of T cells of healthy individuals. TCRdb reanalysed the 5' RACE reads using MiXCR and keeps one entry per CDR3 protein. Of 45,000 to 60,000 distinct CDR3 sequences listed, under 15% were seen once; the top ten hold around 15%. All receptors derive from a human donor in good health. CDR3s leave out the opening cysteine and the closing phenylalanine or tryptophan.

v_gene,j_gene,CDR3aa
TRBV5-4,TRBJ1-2,ASSPGGISYGYT
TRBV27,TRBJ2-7,ASSSTIGSYEQY
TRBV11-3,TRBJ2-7,ASSLETGQGNYEQY
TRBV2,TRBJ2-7,ASRATSGRYEQY
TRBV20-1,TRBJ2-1,SAPSYLIQF
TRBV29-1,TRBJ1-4,SVEDRANEKLF
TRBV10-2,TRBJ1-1,ASSVDSKLNTEAF
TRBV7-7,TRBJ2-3,ASSPTVGTDTQY
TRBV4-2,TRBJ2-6,ASSLTQARPPGANVLT
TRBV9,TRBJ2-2,ASSVGVTGELF
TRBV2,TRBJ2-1,ASSGLDNEQF
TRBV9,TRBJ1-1,ASTKGGVSEAF
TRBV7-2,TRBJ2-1,ASTPGGRLRNEQF
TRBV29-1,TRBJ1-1,SVYRGFLNTEAF
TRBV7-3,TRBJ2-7,ASSLGGQPHYEQY
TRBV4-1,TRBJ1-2,ASSQEAGEEGGYT
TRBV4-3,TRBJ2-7,ASSQVAGGRDEQY
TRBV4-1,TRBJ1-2,ASSQELATNYGYT
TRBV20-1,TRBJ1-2,SAGGDGYT
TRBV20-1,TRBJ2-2,SARKAGANTGELF